This entry describes one T cell receptor (beta chain). Antigen specificity is unknown. This CDR3 has 16 residues. The V gene's germline CDR1 is WNHNN and CDR2 SYGVQD (reference sequence). The trim removed 4 bases at V and 0 bases at J, leaving 3 bases unmatched. The data are from a study of cytomegalovirus exposure and HLA in healthy donors. About the research overall: Out of about 170 million T cells, an earlier analysis found roughly 110 million unique TCR beta sequences in total. Study findings and constraints: Differences between HLA loci emerged in a later analysis of TCR association rates, with DRB1 most and HLA-C fewest.

PCR employed 60 Vbeta and 13 Jbeta primers. Original handling: As a later analysis found, there were 60 million to 90 million unique TCR beta chains, of which about 10 million were shared. The assay was immunoSEQ multiplex PCR, and TCRdb's table has in-frame clones only and misses some. That table is the source of V, J and clone size, and D and trimming were worked out from the DNA. Among approximately 170,000 clones, roughly 79% were seen once, and the ten largest hold less than 1.2%. The specimen sequenced was PBMCs. The J gene is TRBJ2-1, the V gene TRBV10-1; 10 bases agree with TRBD2. This clonotype was sampled from a woman in her 40s in good health and CMV-seronegative. This CDR3 reads CASSVAGGSSYNEQFF. CDR3 bases: TGCGCCAGCAGTGTAGCGGGGGGAAGCTCCTACAATGAGCAGTTCTTC.